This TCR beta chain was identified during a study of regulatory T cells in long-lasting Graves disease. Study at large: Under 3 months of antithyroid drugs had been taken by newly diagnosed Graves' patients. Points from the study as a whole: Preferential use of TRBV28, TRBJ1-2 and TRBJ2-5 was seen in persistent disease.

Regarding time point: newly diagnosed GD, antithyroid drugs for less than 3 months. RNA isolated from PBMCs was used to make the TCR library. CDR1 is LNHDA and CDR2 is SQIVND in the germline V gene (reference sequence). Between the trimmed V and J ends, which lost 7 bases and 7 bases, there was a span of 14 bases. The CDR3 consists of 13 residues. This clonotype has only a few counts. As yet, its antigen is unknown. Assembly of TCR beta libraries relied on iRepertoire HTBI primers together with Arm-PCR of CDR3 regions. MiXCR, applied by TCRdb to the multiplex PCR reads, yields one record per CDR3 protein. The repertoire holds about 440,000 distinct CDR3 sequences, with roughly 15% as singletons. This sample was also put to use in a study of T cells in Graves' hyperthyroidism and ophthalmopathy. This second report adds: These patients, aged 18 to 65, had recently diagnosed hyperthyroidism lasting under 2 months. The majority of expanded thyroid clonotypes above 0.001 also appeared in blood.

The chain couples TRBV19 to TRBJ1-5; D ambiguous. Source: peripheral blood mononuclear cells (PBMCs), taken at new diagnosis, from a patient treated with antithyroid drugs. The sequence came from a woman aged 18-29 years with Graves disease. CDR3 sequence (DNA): TGTGCCAGTACGGCGGGGTGGCAGCAGCCCCAGCATTTT. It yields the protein CASTAGWQQPQHF.